The TCR beta chain described here comes from a study of T cell changes during pregnancy in multiple sclerosis. The CDR3 runs to 13 residues. V lost 6 bases, J lost 0 bases, and 9 bases lay in between. The germline gives CDR1 MNHEY, CDR2 SMNVEV (reference sequence). Generated by immunoSEQ multiplex PCR, the TCRdb table keeps only in-frame clones and is missing some. Among 70,000 to 100,000 clones, about 93% were seen once, and the ten largest hold over 3.5%. The sequencing here drew on peripheral blood, taken in the first trimester of pregnancy. V gene TRBV27 combines with J gene TRBJ2-7; TRBD1 is a possible D gene (6 bases). This sequence originates from a female donor with multiple sclerosis, enrolled in a pregnancy study. The CDR3, as DNA: TGTGCCAGCAGCCGAGGGGGCTCCTACGAGCAGTACTTC. Translated, it gives CASSRGGSYEQYF.